This T cell receptor beta chain was sequenced for a study of regulatory T cells in long-lasting Graves disease. This clonotype was seen ten or more times. This CDR3 spans 15 amino acids. The germline V and J ends were trimmed by 8 bases and 3 bases, with 19 bases remaining between them. Looked up from germline, CDR1 is ENHRY and CDR2 is SYGVKD. Combining iRepertoire HTBI primers with Arm-PCR of CDR3 regions, the authors built TCR beta libraries. TCRdb itself ran the multiplex PCR reads through MiXCR, one entry per CDR3 protein. The data show roughly 560,000 distinct CDR3 sequences, around 16% seen once. Stated time point: newly diagnosed GD, antithyroid drugs for less than 3 months. Making the TCR library involved RNA that had been extracted from PBMCs. This same sample was also part of a study on T cells in Graves' hyperthyroidism and ophthalmopathy. That study adds: An initial round of RT-PCR targeting the TCR CDR3 relied on the HTBI primer set. Ophthalmopathy was model-predicted a median about 6.9 months pre-onset.

The input for sequencing was peripheral blood mononuclear cells (PBMCs), taken at new diagnosis, from a patient treated with antithyroid drugs. The source is a middle-aged woman with Graves disease. This chain joins TRBV10-3 and TRBJ1-1; D is unclear. Here the CDR3 reads CAISDFMGRDTEAFF. CDR3 in DNA: TGTGCCATCTCTGACTTTATGGGGAGAGACACTGAAGCTTTCTTT.